The rows below give T cell receptor beta chains drawn from one sample of a study of blood T cell repertoires in COVID-19. The protocol was immunoSEQ multiplex PCR, while the TCRdb copy is restricted to in-frame clones and leaves out a portion. Found here are 100,000 to 150,000 clones, around nine tenths of them singletons; the top ten hold roughly 2.1%. Sequenced sample: peripheral blood. The receptors here all came from a woman aged 45-65 years with acute or convalescent COVID-19. The CDR3 runs from the conserved cysteine through the conserved F or W. A D gene is named only where the DNA matches it firmly. Where a row states a size, it is once, few, many or the class of an expanded clone; other rows omit it.

D	size	V	J	CDR3	DNA
NA	NA	TRBV7-9	TRBJ2-7	CASSPGFYEQYF	TGTGCCAGCAGCCCAGGTTTCTACGAGCAGTACTTC
NA	NA	TRBV19	TRBJ1-1	CASSNRGQAFF	TGTGCCAGTAGTAACCGTGGTCAGGCTTTCTTT
TRBD2	NA	TRBV7-2	TRBJ2-1	CASSSPLSSGMGNEQFF	TGTGCCAGCAGCTCCCCCTTGAGTAGCGGGATGGGTAATGAGCAGTTCTTC
NA	few	TRBV18	TRBJ2-7	CASSPPSSYEQYF	TGTGCCAGCTCACCACCGAGCTCCTACGAGCAGTACTTC
NA	NA	TRBV30	TRBJ1-3	CAWSPWASSSGNTIYF	TGTGCCTGGAGCCCCTGGGCATCGAGCTCTGGAAACACCATATATTTT
NA	NA	TRBV30	TRBJ1-6	CAWSVREDPLHF	TGTGCCTGGAGTGTAAGGGAGGATCCCCTCCACTTT
NA	NA	TRBV19	TRBJ1-2	CASSFRAQNGYTF	TGTGCCAGTAGTTTCAGGGCGCAAAATGGCTACACCTTC
TRBD2	NA	TRBV29-1	TRBJ2-7	CSVEGLADSYEQYF	TGCAGCGTTGAAGGACTAGCGGACTCCTACGAGCAGTACTTC
NA	NA	TRBV27	TRBJ2-3	CASTLGRSTDTQYF	TGTGCCAGCACCTTGGGGCGCAGCACAGATACGCAGTATTTT
NA	NA	TRBV24-1	TRBJ1-1	CATSDLAGGETFF	TGTGCCACCAGTGACCTCGCGGGGGGTGAAACTTTCTTT
NA	NA	TRBV7-8	TRBJ1-6	CASSSPGAINSPLHF	TGTGCCAGCAGCTCCCCGGGAGCAATAAATTCACCCCTCCACTTT
TRBD1	NA	TRBV6-2/TRBV6-3	TRBJ1-5	CASSYHGQGYSNQPQHF	TGTGCCAGCAGTTACCACGGACAGGGCTATAGCAATCAGCCCCAGCATTTT
NA	NA	TRBV19	TRBJ2-7	CASKETEDFYEQYF	TGTGCCAGTAAAGAGACAGAGGATTTCTACGAGCAGTACTTC
NA	NA	TRBV6-5	TRBJ1-2	CASSYSGASAYGYTF	TGTGCCAGCAGTTACTCAGGAGCCTCAGCCTATGGCTACACCTTC
TRBD1	NA	TRBV18	TRBJ1-2	CASSPQQGSDYGYTF	TGTGCCAGCTCACCGCAACAGGGGTCGGACTATGGCTACACCTTC
NA	NA	TRBV24-1	TRBJ2-2	CATSDPLVTANTGELFF	TGTGCCACCAGTGATCCGCTAGTGACAGCCAACACCGGGGAGCTGTTTTTT